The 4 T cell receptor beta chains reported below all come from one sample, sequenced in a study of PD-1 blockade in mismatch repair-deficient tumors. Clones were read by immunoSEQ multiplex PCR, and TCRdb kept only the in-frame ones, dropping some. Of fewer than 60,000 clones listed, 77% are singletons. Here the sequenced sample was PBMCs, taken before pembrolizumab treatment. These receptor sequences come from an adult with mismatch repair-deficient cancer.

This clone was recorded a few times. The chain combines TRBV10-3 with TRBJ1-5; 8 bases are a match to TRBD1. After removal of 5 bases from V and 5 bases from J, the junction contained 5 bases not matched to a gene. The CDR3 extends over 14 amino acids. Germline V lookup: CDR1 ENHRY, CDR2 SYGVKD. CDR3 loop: CAISNPGQDQPQHF. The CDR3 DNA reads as TGTGCCATCAGTAACCCGGGACAGGATCAGCCCCAGCATTTT.

CDR3 nucleotides: TGCAGCGTGAAGATCCGGGACCGAGGGATCTACGAGCAGTACTTC. Translating gives CSVKIRDRGIYEQYF. The chain employs TRBV29-1 and TRBJ2-7, with D perhaps TRBD1 or TRBD2 (5 bases each). Germline CDR1 and CDR2: SQVTM and ANQGSEA. This CDR3 region has 15 residues. The V end lost 6 bases, the J end lost 3 bases, and 21 bases lay between the germline ends.

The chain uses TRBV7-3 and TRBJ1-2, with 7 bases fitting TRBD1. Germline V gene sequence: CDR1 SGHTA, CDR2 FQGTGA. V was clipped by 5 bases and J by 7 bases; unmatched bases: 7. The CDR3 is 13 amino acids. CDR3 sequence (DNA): TGTGCCAGCAGCCAACCCACAGGGGCTGGCTACACCTTC. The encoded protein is CASSQPTGAGYTF.

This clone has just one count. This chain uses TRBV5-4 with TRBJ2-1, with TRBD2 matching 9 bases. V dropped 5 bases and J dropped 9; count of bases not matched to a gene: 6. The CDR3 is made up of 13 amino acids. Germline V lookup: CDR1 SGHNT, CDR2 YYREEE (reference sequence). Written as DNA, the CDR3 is TGTGCCAGCAGGACTAGCGGTTTGGGTGAGCAGTTCTTC. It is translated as CASRTSGLGEQFF.